The 8 T cell receptor beta chains reported below all come from one sample, sequenced in a study of T-cell memory formation after mild COVID-19. TCRdb called the 5' RACE reads again in MiXCR, with one record for every CDR3 protein. This table holds 250,000 or so distinct CDR3 sequences, under 20% found once. The sequenced material came from PBMCs or a T cell subset sorted from them (not recorded which). The receptors derive from a man younger than 35 who had mild COVID-19 (a few samples of this study predate the infection). Cell type and time point are not known.

The rearrangement links TRBV7-3 to TRBJ2-3, with TRBD2 matching 15 bases. The ends lost 4 bases at V and 0 bases at J; junction bases unmatched: 5. Germline CDR1 reads SGHTA; CDR2 reads FQGTGA. The CDR3 has 18 residues. CDR3 residues: CASSSGLAGGLSTDTQYF. The CDR3 DNA sequence: TGTGCCAGCAGCTCAGGACTAGCGGGGGGGCTTAGCACAGATACGCAGTATTTT.

This clonotype was seen only a few times. The chain is built from TRBV4-2 and TRBJ2-3; TRBD2 agrees at 9 bases. Germline values: CDR1 LGHNA, CDR2 YNFKEQ. CDR3 length: 18 residues. J was trimmed by 2 bases and V by 1 base; bases with no gene match: 10. Written as DNA, the CDR3 is TGTGCCAGCAGCCAAGTTATCGCTAGCGGGGCGGACACAGATACGCAGTATTTT. Translated, it gives CASSQVIASGADTDTQYF.

This clonotype showed up just a few times. V and J are TRBV7-3 and TRBJ2-3, with D possibly being TRBD2 (6 bases). This CDR3 is 14 amino acids long. Trimming took off 5 bases at V and 6 bases at J, with 15 bases between the two ends. Germline V gives CDR1 SGHTA, CDR2 FQGTGA. In nucleotides, the CDR3 is TGTGCCAGCAGCAAAGGAACTAGCCCCGATACGCAGTATTTT. Amino acid sequence: CASSKGTSPDTQYF.

The CDR3: CATSDQGSAGDTQYF. CDR3 nucleotides: TGTGCCACCAGTGACCAGGGGTCTGCTGGAGATACGCAGTATTTT. The chain uses TRBV24-1 and TRBJ2-3, with a possible D match to TRBD1 (6 bases). Germline values: CDR1 KGHDR, CDR2 SFDVKD. There are 15 residues in the CDR3. Trimming shortened V by 4 bases and J by 5 bases, and 15 bases separated the two germline ends.

The chain combines TRBV7-7 with TRBJ2-7; D is unclear. The CDR3 has 15 residues. CDR1 and CDR2 (germline): SSHAT, FNYEAQ (reference sequence). In DNA form, the CDR3 reads TGTGCTAGCAGCTTAGCAGGCCTCCCCTACTACGAGCAGTACGTC. Translation: CASSLAGLPYYEQYV.

The chain joins TRBV2 to TRBJ1-5; 9 bases match TRBD1. Germline lookup yields CDR1 SNHLY and CDR2 FYNNEI. V shed 3 bases, J shed 5 bases, and the junction held 5 bases outside the gene matches. This CDR3 is 15 amino acids long. CDR3 residues: CASSDDRGTYQPQHF. In DNA, the CDR3 is TGTGCCAGCAGTGATGACAGGGGGACTTATCAGCCCCAGCATTTT.

This clonotype was observed a handful of times. The V gene is TRBV7-3, the J gene TRBJ2-1; D possibly uses TRBD1 or TRBD2 (5 bases each). The CDR3 spans 13 residues. Germline CDR1 SGHTA, CDR2 FQGTGA. V was cut by 2 bases and J by 11 bases, with 13 bases left in between. The CDR3 sequence is CASSLRDDSKQFF. In DNA form, the CDR3 reads TGTGCCAGCAGCTTACGGGACGACTCAAAGCAGTTCTTC.

The chain combines TRBV24-1 with TRBJ1-1; a possible D gene is TRBD1 (6 bases). The ends were cut back, 4 bases at V and 2 bases at J, with 16 bases in the middle. This CDR3 is 16 amino acids long. Per the germline V gene, CDR1 is KGHDR and CDR2 is SFDVKD. In DNA form, the CDR3 reads TGTGCCACCAGTGACACTGGGGGGGGGCCCAACACTGAAGCTTTCTTT. Translation gives CATSDTGGGPNTEAFF.